These T cell receptor beta chains were read from a single sample in a study of T-cell reconstitution after alpha-beta-depleted transplantation in children. TCRdb re-analysed the PCR reads in MiXCR, keeping a single row per CDR3 protein. This table has about 460,000 distinct CDR3 sequences, roughly 10% appearing once. Sample: PBMCs, taken before TCRalphabeta/CD19-depleted stem cell transplant. The receptors stem from a child under 10 years old with inherited bone marrow failure, due to receive a stem cell transplant. CDR3s include the opening cysteine and the closing phenylalanine or tryptophan. D genes are given only for firm matches. The size entry is marked missing in some rows and otherwise reads once, few, many or a size class.

V gene,clone size,D gene,J gene,CDR3 DNA,CDR3 protein
TRBV5-5,many,-,TRBJ2-7,TGTGCCAGCAGCTTGGGAATGGGTTTGTATGAGCAGTACTTC,CASSLGMGLYEQYF
TRBV5-1,few,TRBD2,TRBJ2-1,TGCGCCAGCAGCTTAGTACTAGCGGGATCGTACAATGAGCAGTTCTTC,CASSLVLAGSYNEQFF
TRBV6-5,many,-,TRBJ2-2,TGTGCCACCCCGACCGGGGAGCTGTTTTTT,CATPTGELFF
TRBV20-1,many,TRBD1,TRBJ1-5,TGCAGTGCTAGAGATCTCTCAGGGGGCCTTCAGCCCCAGCATTTT,CSARDLSGGLQPQHF
TRBV15,many,-,TRBJ1-2,TGTGCCACCAGCAACCGTTACGGGAACTCTAACTATGGCTACACCTTC,CATSNRYGNSNYGYTF
TRBV14,few,-,TRBJ1-1,TGTGCCAGCAGCCAAGAATGGGACGGATTTTTGGGGACTGAAGCTTTCTTT,CASSQEWDGFLGTEAFF
TRBV4-3,many,TRBD1,TRBJ1-2,TGCGCCAGCAGCCAAGACCCCCTTAGACAGGGAAGTTCGGATGGCTACACCTTC,CASSQDPLRQGSSDGYTF
TRBV4-3,-,TRBD2,TRBJ2-1,TGCGCCAGCAGCCCTCTGGGACTAGCGGGAGGTGAGGAGCAGTTCTTC,CASSPLGLAGGEEQFF
TRBV12-3/TRBV12-4,many,-,TRBJ1-4,TGTGCCAGCATCGGCAGGGAAAATGAAAAACTGTTTTTT,CASIGRENEKLFF
TRBV20-1,many,-,TRBJ2-5,TGCAGTGCTACCCAGGGGATCGGTGGTTATCAAGAGACCCAGTACTTC,CSATQGIGGYQETQYF
TRBV18,few,-,TRBJ2-7,TGTGCCAGCTCACTCTCCTTCGACCCCTACGAGCAGTACTTC,CASSLSFDPYEQYF
TRBV5-1,many,TRBD2,TRBJ2-5,TGCGCCAGCAGCTTGGCCGGGACTAGCGCGAAAGAGACCCAGTACTTC,CASSLAGTSAKETQYF
TRBV6-2/TRBV6-3,many,-,TRBJ2-1,TGTGCCAGCAGCCCAACTGGCGGGTCCTACAATGAGCAGTTCTTC,CASSPTGGSYNEQFF